Following are 26 T cell receptor beta chains from one sample sequenced in a study of blood T cell repertoires in COVID-19. Only in-frame clones appear in the TCRdb table, and some are missing; sequencing was by immunoSEQ multiplex PCR. Here the sample spans about 250,000 clones, around 90% being singletons. Specimen: PBMCs or T cells enriched from blood (not recorded which). The origin of the receptors is a woman in her 50s who had recovered from COVID-19.

To note about this clone: At one boundary the junction diverges from the germline segment, which might be a read error. The chain carries TRBV25-1 and TRBJ1-1; D not resolved. The CDR3 has 13 amino acids. Germline V gene lookup returns CDR1 MGHDK and CDR2 SYGVNS. The CDR3 sequence: CASTEHRNTEAFF. For the CDR3, the DNA is TGTGCCAGCACTGAACATAGGAACACTGAAGCTTTCTTT.

V gene TRBV19 combines with J gene TRBJ2-7; 12 bases agree with TRBD1. CDR3 size: 14 residues. Germline values: CDR1 LNHDA, CDR2 SQIVND (reference sequence). V lost 4 bases, J lost 6 bases, and 4 bases stayed unmatched. CDR3 sequence: CASSRDRGRREQYF. CDR3 in DNA: TGTGCCAGTAGTAGGGACAGGGGGCGCCGCGAGCAGTACTTC.

This clone was recorded once. The chain couples TRBV9 to TRBJ1-1, with 8 bases that match TRBD1. This CDR3 is built from 14 residues. CDR1 is SGDLS, CDR2 YYNGEE, per germline. Trimming cost V 4 bases and J 5 bases; bases outside gene matches: 7. CDR3 residues: CASSSRTGRTEAFF. The CDR3 region has the DNA TGTGCCAGCAGCTCACGGACAGGGCGTACTGAAGCTTTCTTT.

CDR3 nucleotides: TGTGCCAGCAATTCTAGGACAGGGGTTCGCAATCAGCCCCAGCATTTT. Its protein product is CASNSRTGVRNQPQHF. The J gene is TRBJ1-5, the V gene TRBV7-2, with TRBD1 identical over 9 bases. The CDR3 spans 16 residues. With 7 bases clipped from V and 2 bases from J, the junction kept 9 bases outside the gene matches. The germline CDR1 and CDR2 sequences are SGHTA and FQGNSA.

The genes are TRBV24-1 and TRBJ1-6, with D possibly being TRBD1 (5 bases). CDR1 and CDR2 from the germline V gene are KGHDR and SFDVKD. V was pared by 8 bases and J by 0 bases, with 22 bases between. This CDR3 has 19 residues. CDR3 in DNA: TGTGCCACCACGAGGACATCGGAAATAGAGAGCTCCTATAATTCACCCCTCCACTTT. Protein sequence: CATTRTSEIESSYNSPLHF.

This chain joins TRBV7-2 and TRBJ2-3; possibly TRBD2 for D (5 bases). V was clipped by 1 base and J by 3 bases, with 5 bases between them. CDR3 length: 13 amino acids. The germline V gene encodes CDR1 SGHTA and CDR2 FQGNSA. The CDR3 protein is CASSLGTTDTQYF. CDR3 in DNA: TGTGCCAGCAGCTTAGGGACTACAGATACGCAGTATTTT.

V gene TRBV24-1 combines with J gene TRBJ2-1; 16 nucleotides match TRBD2. Per the germline V gene, CDR1 is KGHDR and CDR2 is SFDVKD. The CDR3 contains 19 residues. V lost 4 bases, J lost 8 bases, and 13 bases stayed unmatched. The CDR3 bases are TGTGCCACCAGTGACCGAGGGACTAGCGGGAGGGCCATGTTCCATGAGCAGTTCTTC. Translated: CATSDRGTSGRAMFHEQFF.

This clone appeared a single time. The rearrangement uses TRBV9 and TRBJ2-1; possibly TRBD2 for D (6 bases). V gave up 4 bases and J gave up 5 bases, with 16 bases separating them. The CDR3 totals 15 residues. CDR1 and CDR2 from the germline V gene are SGDLS and YYNGEE. The CDR3 spells CASSPIGTANNEQFF. The DNA for the CDR3 is TGTGCCAGCAGCCCTATCGGGACTGCCAACAATGAGCAGTTCTTC.

This rearrangement joins TRBV28 to TRBJ2-4; a possible D gene is TRBD1 (5 bases). The CDR3 runs 14 residues. Per the germline V gene, CDR1 is MDHEN and CDR2 is SYDVKM. The germline V and J ends were trimmed by 9 bases and 3 bases, with 15 bases remaining between them. The CDR3 DNA reads TGTGCCAGTTCTCAGGGTAGGGTCAAAAACATTCAGTACTTC. This codes for CASSQGRVKNIQYF.

This chain links TRBV9 with TRBJ2-5; possible D gene TRBD1, 6 bases. Germline CDR1 and CDR2: SGDLS and YYNGEE. Between the trimmed V and J ends, which lost 5 bases and 3 bases, there was a span of 17 bases. The CDR3 extends over 15 amino acids. This CDR3 reads CASSRGRGKEETQYF. CDR3 DNA: TGTGCCAGCAGTCGGGGCAGGGGAAAGGAAGAGACCCAGTACTTC.

This chain uses TRBV28 with TRBJ1-2; weak D call: TRBD1 (6 bases). The CDR3 sequence is 17 residues long. The V end was cut by 4 bases, the J end by 5 bases, with 23 bases between. Germline-derived CDR1 and CDR2 are MDHEN and SYDVKM. In DNA, the CDR3 is TGTGCCAGCAGTTCGACATTAGGGACAAAAAGATCTTATGGCTACACCTTC. Translated, it gives CASSSTLGTKRSYGYTF.

This sequence joins TRBV27 and TRBJ1-6; D unclear. The ends were cut back, 2 bases at V and 5 bases at J, with 13 bases in the middle. The CDR3 extends over 16 amino acids. CDR1 MNHEY and CDR2 SMNVEV come from the germline V gene (reference sequence). The CDR3 coding sequence is TGTGCCAGCAGTTTAAGGGCAGGACTCAATAATTCACCCCTCCACTTT. This codes for CASSLRAGLNNSPLHF.

This chain connects TRBV2 to TRBJ1-5, with D perhaps matching TRBD1 (6 bases). The CDR3 runs 17 residues. The V gene lost 6 bases and the J gene lost 2 bases, with 20 bases spanning the gap. The germline V gene has CDR1 SNHLY and CDR2 FYNNEI. The CDR3 loop is CASSAGLGARGNQPQHF. For the CDR3, the DNA is TGTGCCAGCAGCGCAGGTTTGGGGGCCCGAGGCAATCAGCCCCAGCATTTT.

In this sample, this clone turned up once. The J gene is TRBJ1-1, the V gene TRBV5-6; D call uncertain. CDR3 length: 14 residues. Germline CDR1 and CDR2: SGHDT and YYEEEE. The V end lost 7 bases, the J end lost 0 bases, and 13 bases lay between the germline ends. CDR3: CASLLGSMNTEAFF. In DNA, the CDR3 is TGTGCCAGCTTATTGGGCAGCATGAACACTGAAGCTTTCTTT.

CDR3 region: CASSLGASSNYEQYF. The CDR3 region has the DNA TGTGCCAGCAGCTTAGGAGCTAGCAGTAACTACGAGCAGTACTTC. The rearrangement uses TRBV7-2 and TRBJ2-7; a possible D gene is TRBD2 (5 bases). The germline V gene encodes CDR1 SGHTA and CDR2 FQGNSA. The CDR3 runs to 15 residues. Trimming stripped 1 base from V and 3 bases from J, with 13 bases between.

The chain recombines TRBV2 with TRBJ2-3; 7 bases map to TRBD2. This CDR3 is built from 15 residues. The V segment lost 5 bases and the J segment 2 bases; nucleotides outside the gene matches: 7. CDR1 and CDR2 (germline): SNHLY, FYNNEI. CDR3 DNA: TGTGCCAGCAGTCTCCTAGCGGAATCCACAGATACGCAGTATTTT. Translating it yields CASSLLAESTDTQYF.

The J gene is TRBJ1-1, the V gene TRBV15, with 7 bases matching TRBD1. Germline trimming cut 1 base from V and 1 base from J; bases unmatched to any gene: 6. This CDR3 region has 16 residues. The V gene's germline CDR1 is LNHNV and CDR2 YYDKDF (reference sequence). The CDR3 region is CATSRAGTAANTEAFF. The CDR3, as DNA: TGTGCCACCAGCAGAGCCGGGACAGCAGCGAACACTGAAGCTTTCTTT.

This chain joins TRBV24-1 and TRBJ1-2; D gene unclear. Trimming took 5 bases from V and 2 from J, leaving 8 bases between them. The CDR3 extends over 13 amino acids. Germline V gene data show CDR1 as KGHDR and CDR2 as SFDVKD. CDR3 nucleotides: TGTGCCACCAGTGGGGGAGCAAACTATGGCTACACCTTC. Residues: CATSGGANYGYTF.

This clone occurred a few times. This sample includes further DNA sequences coding for the same CDR3. V usage is TRBV28 and J usage is TRBJ1-4; D is unresolved. Deletions cut 2 bases from V and 0 bases from J, with 7 bases between. Germline-derived CDR1 and CDR2 are MDHEN and SYDVKM. This CDR3 comprises 15 residues. The CDR3 coding sequence is TGTGCCAGCAGTTTAGGCGGGGCAACTAATGAAAAACTGTTTTTT. Translation gives CASSLGGATNEKLFF.

The V call is TRBV27, the J call TRBJ2-1; 11 bases match TRBD2. The CDR3 is 17 amino acids. Germline V CDR1 and CDR2: MNHEY, SMNVEV (reference sequence). With 4 bases clipped from V and 12 bases from J, the junction kept 17 bases outside the gene matches. The CDR3 reads CASSYAPGTSGGKVQFF. Here the CDR3 DNA reads TGTGCCAGCAGTTACGCCCCCGGGACTAGCGGAGGTAAGGTGCAGTTCTTC.

The chain uses TRBV27 and TRBJ2-1, with 8 bases matching TRBD2. Germline assignment: CDR1 MNHEY and CDR2 SMNVEV (reference sequence). The junction had 11 bases not matched to a gene; V was cut back by 6 bases and J by 4 bases. This CDR3 region has 16 residues. The CDR3 DNA reads TGTGCCAGCAGACTCATACGCGGGGGGATTTACAATGAGCAGTTCTTC. Translation gives CASRLIRGGIYNEQFF.

The J gene is TRBJ2-1, the V gene TRBV5-1; D perhaps matches TRBD2 (5 bases). The CDR3 covers 15 residues. Germline CDR1 is SGHRS and CDR2 is YFSETQ. Trimming removed 0 bases from V and 5 bases from J, with 12 bases in between. In nucleotides, the CDR3 is TGCGCCAGCAGCTTGGTGGTTAGCGCAGACAATGAGCAGTTCTTC. This codes for CASSLVVSADNEQFF.

This clone was observed once. CDR3 coding DNA: TGTGCCAGTGCGACAGGTGCTAGCACAGATACGCAGTATTTT. It is translated as CASATGASTDTQYF. The rearrangement links TRBV19 to TRBJ2-3; a weak D match, TRBD1 (6 bases). Trimming left V 8 bases short and J 0 bases short, with 12 bases between. The CDR3 has 14 residues. Germline V gives CDR1 LNHDA, CDR2 SQIVND (reference sequence).

V is TRBV28 and J is TRBJ2-1; 8 bases map to TRBD2. Germline CDR1 reads MDHEN; CDR2 reads SYDVKM. V shed 5 bases and J 1 base; nucleotides not matched to a gene: 10. CDR3 length: 17 residues. The CDR3 loop is CASSPYPSGRSYNEQFF. Written as DNA, the CDR3 is TGTGCCAGCAGTCCCTATCCAAGCGGGAGATCCTACAATGAGCAGTTCTTC.

J is TRBJ2-1 and V is TRBV2, with 8 bases that match TRBD2. Germline V lookup: CDR1 SNHLY, CDR2 FYNNEI. With 10 bases clipped from V and 4 bases from J, the junction kept 9 bases outside the gene matches. The CDR3 is 14 residues long. The CDR3 loop reads CATRRGDWYNEQFF. For the CDR3, the DNA is TGTGCCACCCGGCGGGGGGATTGGTACAATGAGCAGTTCTTC.

This clone was detected only once. The V and J genes are TRBV11-2 and TRBJ2-3; a weak D match, TRBD2 (6 bases). Trimming shortened V by 6 bases and J by 3 bases, and 19 bases separated the two germline ends. This CDR3 contains 16 residues. Germline V gene sequence: CDR1 SGHAT, CDR2 FQNNGV. This CDR3 is CASSSAGGLSTDTQYF. Written as DNA, the CDR3 is TGTGCCAGCAGTTCCGCTGGGGGACTTTCGACAGATACGCAGTATTTT.